The entry that follows covers one TCR beta chain sequence. It has no known antigen specificity. No per-base quality is available; no much larger clone lies one base away. This specimen comes from a study of T cell repertoires in cytomegalovirus infection (dated by TCRdb to between 2018 and 2020). About the study as a whole: Alongside well-studied HLA-B-restricted epitopes, the peptide stimulations were aimed at recently identified HLA-C-restricted CMV epitopes, whose presentation resists viral immunomodulation. Donor HLA type was relevant to the analysis, because carriage of CMV infection together with the matching HLA type was indicated by public TCR beta signatures.

Explained via the paper, the treatment or condition label denotes: in vitro stimulation with specific CMV peptide epitopes to enrich CMV-specific T cells. The sequencer was an Illumina HiSeq 1500. TCRdb reran the public reads through fastp at Q25 and MiXCR, keeping productive beta chains. Each record represents a unique CDR3 protein, reported with the most common genes and DNA among its rows. The table for this sample lists about 470,000 distinct CDR3 sequences; under 45% of them were counted only once. 40% to 50% of the sample belongs to the ten largest clones. The paper's findings and limits, for the study overall: The ex vivo response was dominated by HLA-C-restricted CMV-specific TCR beta clonotypes, which also provided the single most frequent clonotype in two of eight donors. Cumulative frequency of public TCR beta family members discriminated carriers of CMV infection plus the relevant HLA type in this cohort and an independent 352-donor cohort.

This specimen was cultured PBMCs, taken from culture after CMV antigen stimulation. The sequence came from a human donor in good health (CMV status not recorded). Some clones in this sample may be carry-over from other donors' samples.

DNA sequence: TGTGCCAGCAGGTCCGACAGGGGGGATCAGCCCCAGCATTTT. Translated, it gives CASRSDRGDQPQHF. The chain was built from TRBV7-4 and TRBJ1-5; 9 junctional bases match TRBD1. Relative to germline, V is missing 6 bases and J is missing 5 bases, with 5 bases of the junction outside any gene match. The cysteine opens and the phenylalanine closes a CDR3 of 14 amino acids. Just the 42-base CDR3 DNA is kept, in frame starting at base 1. Via the germline V gene, CDR1 is SGHVT and CDR2 SQSDAQ.